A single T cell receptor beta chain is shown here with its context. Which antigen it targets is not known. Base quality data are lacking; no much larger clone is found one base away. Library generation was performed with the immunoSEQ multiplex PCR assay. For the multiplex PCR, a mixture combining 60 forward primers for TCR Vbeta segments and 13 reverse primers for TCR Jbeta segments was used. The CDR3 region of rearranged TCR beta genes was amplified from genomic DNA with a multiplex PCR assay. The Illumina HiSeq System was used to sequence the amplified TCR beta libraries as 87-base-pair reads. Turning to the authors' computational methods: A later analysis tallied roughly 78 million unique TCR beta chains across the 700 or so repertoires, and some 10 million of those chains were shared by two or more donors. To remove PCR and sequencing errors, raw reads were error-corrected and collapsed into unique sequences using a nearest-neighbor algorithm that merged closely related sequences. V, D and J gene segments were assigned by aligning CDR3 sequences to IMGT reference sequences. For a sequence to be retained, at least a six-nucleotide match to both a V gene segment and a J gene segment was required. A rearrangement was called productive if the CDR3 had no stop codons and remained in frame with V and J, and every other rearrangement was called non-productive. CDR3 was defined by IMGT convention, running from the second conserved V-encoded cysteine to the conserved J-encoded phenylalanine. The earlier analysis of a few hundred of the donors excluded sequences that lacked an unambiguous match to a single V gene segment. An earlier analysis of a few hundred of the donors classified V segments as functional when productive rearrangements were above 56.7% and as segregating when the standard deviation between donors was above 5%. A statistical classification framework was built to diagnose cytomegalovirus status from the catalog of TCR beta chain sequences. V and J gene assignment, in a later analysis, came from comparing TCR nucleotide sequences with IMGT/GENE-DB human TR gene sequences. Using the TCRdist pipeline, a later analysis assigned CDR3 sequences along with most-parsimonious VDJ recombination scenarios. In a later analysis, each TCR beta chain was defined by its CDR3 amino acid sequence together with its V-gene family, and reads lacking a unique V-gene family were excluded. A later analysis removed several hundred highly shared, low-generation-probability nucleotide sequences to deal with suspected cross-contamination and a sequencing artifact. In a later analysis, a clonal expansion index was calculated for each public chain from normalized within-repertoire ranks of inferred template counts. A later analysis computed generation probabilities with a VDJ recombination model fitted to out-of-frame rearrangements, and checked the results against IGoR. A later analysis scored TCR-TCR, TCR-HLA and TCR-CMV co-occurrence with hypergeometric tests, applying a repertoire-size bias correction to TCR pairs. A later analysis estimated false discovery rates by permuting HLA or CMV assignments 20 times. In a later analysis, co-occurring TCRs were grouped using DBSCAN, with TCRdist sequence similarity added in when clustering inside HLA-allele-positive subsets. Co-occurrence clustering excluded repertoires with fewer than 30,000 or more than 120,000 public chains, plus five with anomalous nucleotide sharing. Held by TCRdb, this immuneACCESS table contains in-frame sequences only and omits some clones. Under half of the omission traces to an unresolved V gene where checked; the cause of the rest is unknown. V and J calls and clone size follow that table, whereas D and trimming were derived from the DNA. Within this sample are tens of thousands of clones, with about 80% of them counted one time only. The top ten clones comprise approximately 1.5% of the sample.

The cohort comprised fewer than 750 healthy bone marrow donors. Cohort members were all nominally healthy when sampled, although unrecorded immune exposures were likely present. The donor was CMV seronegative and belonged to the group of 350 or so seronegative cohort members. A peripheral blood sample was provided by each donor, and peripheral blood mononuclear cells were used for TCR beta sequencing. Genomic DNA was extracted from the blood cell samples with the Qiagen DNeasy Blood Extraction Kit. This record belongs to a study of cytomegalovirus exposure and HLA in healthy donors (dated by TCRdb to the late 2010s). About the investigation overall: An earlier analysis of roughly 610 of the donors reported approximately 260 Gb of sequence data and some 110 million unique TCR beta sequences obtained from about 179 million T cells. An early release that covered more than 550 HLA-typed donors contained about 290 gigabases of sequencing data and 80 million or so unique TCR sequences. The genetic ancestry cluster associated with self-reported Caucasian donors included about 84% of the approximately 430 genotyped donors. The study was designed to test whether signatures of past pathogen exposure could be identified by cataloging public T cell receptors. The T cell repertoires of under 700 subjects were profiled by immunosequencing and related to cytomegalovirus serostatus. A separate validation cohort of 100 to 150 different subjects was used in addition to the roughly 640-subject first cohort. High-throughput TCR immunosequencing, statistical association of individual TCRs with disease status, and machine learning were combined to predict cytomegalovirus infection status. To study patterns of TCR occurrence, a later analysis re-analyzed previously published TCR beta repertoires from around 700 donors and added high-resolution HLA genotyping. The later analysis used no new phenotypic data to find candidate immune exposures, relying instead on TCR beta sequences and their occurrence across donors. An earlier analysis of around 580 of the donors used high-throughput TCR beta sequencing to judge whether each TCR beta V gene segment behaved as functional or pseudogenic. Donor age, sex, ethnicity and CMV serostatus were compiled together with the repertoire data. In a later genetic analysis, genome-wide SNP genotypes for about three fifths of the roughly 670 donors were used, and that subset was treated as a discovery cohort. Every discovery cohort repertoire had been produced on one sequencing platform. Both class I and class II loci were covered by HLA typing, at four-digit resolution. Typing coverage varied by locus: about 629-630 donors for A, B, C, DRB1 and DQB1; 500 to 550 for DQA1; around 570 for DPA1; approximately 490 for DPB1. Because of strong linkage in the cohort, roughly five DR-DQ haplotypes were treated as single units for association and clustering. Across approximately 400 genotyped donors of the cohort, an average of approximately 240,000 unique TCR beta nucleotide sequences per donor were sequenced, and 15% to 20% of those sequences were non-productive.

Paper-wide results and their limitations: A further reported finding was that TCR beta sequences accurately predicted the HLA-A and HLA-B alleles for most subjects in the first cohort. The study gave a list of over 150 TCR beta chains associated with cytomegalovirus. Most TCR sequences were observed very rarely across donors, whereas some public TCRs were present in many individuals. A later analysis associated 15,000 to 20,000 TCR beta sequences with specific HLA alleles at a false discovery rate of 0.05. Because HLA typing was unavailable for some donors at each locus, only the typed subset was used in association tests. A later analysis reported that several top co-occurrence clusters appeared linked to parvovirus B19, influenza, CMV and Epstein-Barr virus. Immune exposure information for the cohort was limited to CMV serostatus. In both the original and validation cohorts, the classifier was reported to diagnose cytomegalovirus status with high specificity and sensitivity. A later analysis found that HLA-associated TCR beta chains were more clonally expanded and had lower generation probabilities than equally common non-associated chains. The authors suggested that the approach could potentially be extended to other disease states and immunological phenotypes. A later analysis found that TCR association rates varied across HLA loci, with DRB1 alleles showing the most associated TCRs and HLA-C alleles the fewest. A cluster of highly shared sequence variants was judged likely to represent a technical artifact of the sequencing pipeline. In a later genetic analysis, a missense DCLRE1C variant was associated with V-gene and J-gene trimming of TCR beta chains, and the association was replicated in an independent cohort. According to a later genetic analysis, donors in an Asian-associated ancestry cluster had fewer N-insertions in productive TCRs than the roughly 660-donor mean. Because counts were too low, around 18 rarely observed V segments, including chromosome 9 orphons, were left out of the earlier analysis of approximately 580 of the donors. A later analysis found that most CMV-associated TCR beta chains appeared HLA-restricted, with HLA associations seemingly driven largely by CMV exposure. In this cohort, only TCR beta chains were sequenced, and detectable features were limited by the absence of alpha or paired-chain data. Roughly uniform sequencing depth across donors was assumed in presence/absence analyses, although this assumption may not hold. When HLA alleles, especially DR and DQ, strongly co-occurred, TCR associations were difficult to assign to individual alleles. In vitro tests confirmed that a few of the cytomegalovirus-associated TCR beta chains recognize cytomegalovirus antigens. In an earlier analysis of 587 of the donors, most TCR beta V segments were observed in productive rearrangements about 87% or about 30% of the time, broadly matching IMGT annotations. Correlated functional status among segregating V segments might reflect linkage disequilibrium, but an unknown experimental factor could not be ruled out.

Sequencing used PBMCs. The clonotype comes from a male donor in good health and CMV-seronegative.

The nucleotides are TGTGCCAGCAGCATAGGGGACGGCGGGGCAGATACGCAGTATTTT. It translates as CASSIGDGGADTQYF. The chain is made from TRBV7-9 and TRBJ2-3; TRBD2 is a weak D gene call, 6 bases matching. From its cysteine to its phenylalanine, the CDR3 spans 15 amino acids. Only the CDR3 DNA is retained, 45 bases long and in frame from the first base. From the germline V gene (reference sequence), CDR1 is SEHNR and CDR2 is FQNEAQ. Trimming takes 5 bases from V and 4 bases from J, and the germline ends sit 16 bases apart.